A selection of T cell receptor beta chains follows, all from one sample in a study of CD8+ T cells in alopecia areata. Assay: immunoSEQ multiplex PCR; the TCRdb copy retains only in-frame clones and omits some. The table records more than 200,000 clones, 43% of them present only once. Specimen: CD4+ T cells sorted from blood, collected around week 36, from a patient treated with tofacitinib. The source of these receptors is a human donor with alopecia areata. The CDR3 runs from the conserved cysteine through the conserved F or W.

j_call v_call cdr3_aa
TRBJ1-2 TRBV6-5 CASKLDGTGRNTF
TRBJ2-5 TRBV2 CASSRDIQETQYF
TRBJ2-7 TRBV29-1 CSVETPLKQYF
TRBJ2-5 TRBV30 CAWSSLFRDYQETQYF
TRBJ2-7 TRBV2 CASRPGTYEQYF
TRBJ1-2 TRBV29-1 CSAREHRGYTF
TRBJ2-7 TRBV29-1 CSVVSQYYEQYF
TRBJ2-7 TRBV4-1 CASSQVQARGYEQYF
TRBJ1-4 TRBV29-1 CSVVGPTEKLFF
TRBJ2-7 TRBV7-9 CASSHRDRDYEQYF
TRBJ2-3 TRBV4-2 CASSQESGPDTQYF
TRBJ1-5 TRBV14 CASSLFSNQPQHF
TRBJ2-1 TRBV7-6 CASSAIGVAGGYEQFF
TRBJ1-2 TRBV4-3 CASSQGSFFQGRPYGYTF
TRBJ2-3 TRBV7-2 CASSLEGSGRAYTDTQYF
TRBJ2-3 TRBV7-2 CASSRAPTDTQYF
TRBJ1-2 TRBV4-1 CASSHPNRARGYTF
TRBJ2-5 TRBV5-1 CASSRDTGEETQYF
TRBJ2-5 TRBV2 CASSRDRNGETQYF
TRBJ1-2 TRBV4-1 CASSQAGRSDYGYTF
TRBJ1-5 TRBV28 CASTTGQGLDQPQHF
TRBJ1-5 TRBV4-2 CASSPQGGAAQPQHF
TRBJ2-1 TRBV7-2 CASSIKTGGQDNEQFF
TRBJ2-5 TRBV18 CASSTLAGEVETQYF
TRBJ2-7 TRBV28 CASSLSDRREQYF
TRBJ1-5 TRBV28 CASSLREPQHF
TRBJ2-7 TRBV6-6 CASREGLDGSEQYF
TRBJ1-5 TRBV30 CAWSESRSQPQHF
TRBJ2-3 TRBV7-2 CASSSEQTTQYF
TRBJ2-1 TRBV6-1 CASMRTVGNEQFF
TRBJ1-1 TRBV25-1 CASSQPGRRAFF
TRBJ2-5 TRBV5-1 CASSLIGQETQYF
TRBJ1-1 TRBV11-3 CASSLRARTEAFF
TRBJ1-1 TRBV7-2 CASSRSVVVNTEAFF
TRBJ2-3 TRBV4-2 CASSQDLPRSTDTQYF
TRBJ2-4 TRBV15 CATSRSGDIQYF
TRBJ2-3 TRBV28 CASSPSGAGADTQYF
TRBJ2-3 TRBV5-1 CASSLGFEAGADTQYF
TRBJ1-5 TRBV5-1 CASSLDSYSNQPQHF
TRBJ1-5 TRBV7-6 CASSTGGNQPQHF
TRBJ2-5 TRBV7-9 CASSPAETQYF
TRBJ2-7 TRBV30 CAWSEGNYEQYF
TRBJ1-1 TRBV11-2 CASSNAEGTEAFF
TRBJ2-4 TRBV25-1 CASSGIQYF
TRBJ2-2 TRBV7-7 CASSLAPGELFF
TRBJ2-5 TRBV7-2 CASSLDGSPGETQYF
TRBJ2-3 TRBV30 CAWSVVAALTDTQYF
TRBJ2-7 TRBV30 CAWSPASSYEQYF
TRBJ2-3 TRBV27 CASSLSKGKEGRKATDTQYF
TRBJ1-5 TRBV4-1 CASSQETGAVPRNQPQHF
TRBJ1-5 TRBV27 CASSTFRAQPQHF
TRBJ1-2 TRBV7-2 CASSFVRDNLSGYTF
TRBJ2-7 TRBV7-2 CASSLLATYSYEQYF